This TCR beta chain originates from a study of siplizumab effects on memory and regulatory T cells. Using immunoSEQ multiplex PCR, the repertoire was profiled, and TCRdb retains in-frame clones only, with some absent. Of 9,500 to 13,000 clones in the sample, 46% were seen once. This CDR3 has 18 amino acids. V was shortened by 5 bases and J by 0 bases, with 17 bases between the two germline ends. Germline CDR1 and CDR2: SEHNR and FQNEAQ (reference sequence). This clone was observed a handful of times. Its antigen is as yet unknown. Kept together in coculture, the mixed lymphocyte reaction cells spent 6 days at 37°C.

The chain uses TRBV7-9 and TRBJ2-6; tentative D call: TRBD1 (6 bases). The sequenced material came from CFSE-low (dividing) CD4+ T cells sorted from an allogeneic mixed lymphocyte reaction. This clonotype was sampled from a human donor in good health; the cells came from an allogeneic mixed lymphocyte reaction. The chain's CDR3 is CASSRGQTFISGANVLTF. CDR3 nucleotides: TGTGCCAGCAGCCGCGGACAGACTTTTATCTCTGGGGCCAACGTCCTGACTTTC.